The rows below give T cell receptor beta chains drawn from one sample of a study of human T cells and chemical hapten exposure. TCRdb reprocessed the 5' RACE reads via MiXCR and lists one record per CDR3 protein. The sample has approximately 150,000 distinct CDR3 sequences; around 4.4% are singletons. The receptor set was obtained from a female donor in good health. Each CDR3 is given with its conserved first and last residue. D genes are given only for firm matches. Rows may omit the clone size; those that give it use once, few, many or a size class.

>many|NA|TRBJ1-2|TRBV4-3
CASSQDNGVGYTF
TGCGCCAGCAGCCAAGATAATGGGGTTGGCTACACCTTC
>many|NA|TRBJ2-2|TRBV9
CASSAGRTGELFF
TGTGCCAGCAGCGCGGGAAGAACCGGGGAGCTGTTTTTT
>many|NA|TRBJ1-5|TRBV23-1
CASSQRRAFSPQHF
TGCGCCAGCAGTCAACGGAGGGCCTTTTCCCCCCAGCATTTT
>many|NA|TRBJ1-1|TRBV11-2
CASSLDGGTEAFF
TGTGCCAGCAGCTTAGATGGGGGCACTGAAGCTTTCTTT
>NA|NA|TRBJ2-7|TRBV20-1
CSASPSLAELIYEQYF
TGCAGTGCTTCACCCTCCTTGGCGGAACTTATCTACGAGCAGTACTTC
>many|NA|TRBJ2-3|TRBV7-6
CASSSEIASTDTQYF
TGTGCCAGCAGCTCTGAAATCGCTAGCACAGATACGCAGTATTTT
>many|NA|TRBJ1-1|TRBV25-1
CASSESGRGGTEAFF
TGTGCCAGCAGTGAATCAGGGAGGGGGGGAACTGAAGCTTTCTTT
>many|TRBD1|TRBJ1-5|TRBV3-1
CASSPGQGYVQPQHF
TGTGCCAGCAGCCCGGGACAGGGGTACGTTCAGCCCCAGCATTTT
>many|TRBD1|TRBJ1-3|TRBV30
CAWNLAQGISGNTIYF
TGTGCCTGGAATCTAGCACAGGGGATCTCTGGAAACACCATATATTTT
>few|NA|TRBJ2-1|TRBV5-4
CASSLSAGDNEQFF
TGTGCCAGCAGCTTGAGTGCAGGGGACAATGAGCAGTTCTTC
>NA|NA|TRBJ1-1|TRBV20-1
CSAATQVTEAFF
TGCAGTGCTGCTACCCAGGTTACTGAAGCTTTCTTT
>many|TRBD1|TRBJ2-5|TRBV18
CASSTGTGGVETQYF
TGTGCCAGCTCGACCGGGACAGGGGGTGTCGAGACCCAGTACTTC
>many|NA|TRBJ2-3|TRBV2
CASTDVGRGADTQYF
TGTGCCAGCACGGATGTTGGCAGGGGGGCAGATACGCAGTATTTT
>many|TRBD1|TRBJ1-1|TRBV20-1
CSVDRANTEAFF
TGCAGTGTTGACAGGGCGAACACTGAAGCTTTCTTT
>many|TRBD1|TRBJ1-1|TRBV19
CASSISGQGRIEAFF
TGTGCCAGTAGTATTTCCGGACAGGGGAGGATTGAAGCTTTCTTT
>NA|NA|TRBJ1-5|TRBV6-6
CASGYSIQPQHF
TGTGCCAGCGGTTACTCGATTCAGCCTCAGCATTTT
>NA|NA|TRBJ2-2|TRBV7-9
CASSLGTATNTGELFF
TGTGCCAGCAGCTTAGGAACAGCGACGAACACCGGGGAGCTGTTTTTT
>many|TRBD2|TRBJ2-1|TRBV7-2
CASSLVRGGASGSYNEQFF
TGTGCCAGCAGCTTAGTTAGAGGTGGCGCTAGCGGGAGTTACAATGAGCAGTTCTTC
>NA|TRBD1|TRBJ2-1|TRBV29-1
CSVDLPGQGAYNEQFF
TGCAGCGTTGACCTCCCCGGACAGGGGGCCTACAATGAGCAGTTCTTC
>many|NA|TRBJ2-5|TRBV12-3/TRBV12-4
CASRRRGAPQETQYF
TGTGCCAGCAGGCGAAGGGGGGCCCCCCAAGAGACCCAGTACTTC
>many|NA|TRBJ1-1|TRBV7-9
CASSLLARGLNTEAFF
TGTGCCAGCAGCTTACTCGCACGGGGCCTGAACACTGAAGCTTTCTTT
>many|TRBD1|TRBJ1-6|TRBV3-1
CASSHTRGNSPLHF
TGTGCCAGCAGCCACACCAGGGGGAATTCACCCCTCCACTTT
>many|NA|TRBJ2-1|TRBV29-1
CSAGGLPNEQFF
TGCAGCGCGGGGGGCCTACCAAATGAGCAGTTCTTC
>many|NA|TRBJ2-3|TRBV2
CASSEVGSSTDTQYF
TGTGCCAGCAGTGAAGTTGGTTCTAGCACAGATACGCAGTATTTT
>few|NA|TRBJ2-5|TRBV20-1
CSARADSSKETQYF
TGCAGTGCTAGAGCAGACTCCTCTAAAGAGACCCAGTACTTC
>NA|TRBD1|TRBJ1-2|TRBV5-5
CASSNRQGDYGYTF
TGTGCCAGCAGCAACCGACAGGGCGACTATGGCTACACCTTC
>many|NA|TRBJ1-1|TRBV27
CASSLNAGHNMNTEAFF
TGTGCCAGCAGTTTAAATGCGGGACACAACATGAACACTGAAGCTTTCTTT
>many|TRBD1|TRBJ2-1|TRBV5-4
CASGEGQGTYNEQFF
TGTGCCAGCGGCGAGGGACAGGGGACCTACAATGAGCAGTTCTTC
>many|NA|TRBJ1-1|TRBV7-9
CASSVSLNTEAFF
TGTGCCAGCAGCGTTAGTTTGAACACTGAAGCTTTCTTT
>many|NA|TRBJ2-7|TRBV28
CASSLYRVASYEQYF
TGTGCCAGCAGTTTATACAGGGTAGCGTCCTACGAGCAGTACTTC
>many|NA|TRBJ2-1|TRBV9
CASSVGGTSSFNEQFF
TGTGCCAGCAGCGTAGGGGGAACTAGCAGTTTCAATGAGCAGTTCTTC
>many|NA|TRBJ2-1|TRBV4-2
CASSQAAAGEGSYNEQFF
TGTGCCAGCAGCCAAGCCGCGGCAGGGGAAGGCTCCTACAATGAGCAGTTCTTC
>few|NA|TRBJ2-2|TRBV27
CASEGLGTGELFF
TGTGCCAGCGAGGGGTTAGGCACCGGGGAGCTGTTTTTT
>few|NA|TRBJ1-2|TRBV29-1
CSGRDQGYGYTF
TGCAGCGGGCGGGACCAGGGCTATGGCTACACCTTC
>many|TRBD1|TRBJ1-1|TRBV6-6
CASISTTGLNTEAFF
TGTGCCAGCATTTCGACGACAGGGCTAAACACTGAAGCTTTCTTT
>many|TRBD2|TRBJ2-3|TRBV7-2
CASNKAGGPGTDTQYF
TGTGCCAGCAACAAAGCGGGGGGGCCCGGCACAGATACGCAGTATTTT
>many|TRBD1|TRBJ2-1|TRBV4-3
CASSPGTGGSSYNEQFF
TGCGCCAGCAGCCCAGGGACAGGGGGAAGCTCCTACAATGAGCAGTTCTTC
>many|TRBD2|TRBJ2-7|TRBV6-2/TRBV6-3
CASRTSGETTYEQYF
TGTGCCAGCAGGACTAGCGGGGAGACGACCTACGAGCAGTACTTC
>many|TRBD1|TRBJ1-1|TRBV5-1
CASRPGQGALDTEAFF
TGCGCCAGTCGCCCGGGACAGGGGGCTTTGGACACTGAAGCTTTCTTT
>many|TRBD2|TRBJ2-1|TRBV10-3
CAISSSGGVINEQFF
TGTGCCATCTCTTCTAGCGGGGGGGTCATAAATGAGCAGTTCTTC
>many|NA|TRBJ1-1|TRBV6-1
CASSGQGYGTEAFF
TGTGCCAGCAGTGGTCAGGGCTACGGCACTGAAGCTTTCTTT
>many|TRBD1|TRBJ2-1|TRBV6-1
CASRARDRGYNEQFF
TGTGCCAGCAGGGCACGGGACAGGGGTTACAATGAGCAGTTCTTC
>many|TRBD2|TRBJ2-3|TRBV7-2
CASSLGYGGTTDTQYF
TGTGCCAGCAGCTTAGGTTACGGGGGGACCACAGATACGCAGTATTTT
>few|NA|TRBJ1-6|TRBV10-3
CAISEGPINSYNSPLHF
TGTGCCATCAGTGAGGGACCGATTAACTCCTATAATTCACCCCTCCACTTT
>many|NA|TRBJ1-4|TRBV7-9
CASSLGRGEAKLFF
TGTGCCAGCAGCTTGGGCAGGGGAGAAGCAAAACTGTTTTTT
>many|NA|TRBJ2-3|TRBV18
CASSPVADITDTQYF
TGTGCCAGCTCACCAGTAGCGGACATCACAGATACGCAGTATTTT
>few|NA|TRBJ2-7|TRBV6-2/TRBV6-3
CASSRDGPYEQYF
TGTGCCAGCAGCCGGGACGGACCCTACGAGCAGTACTTC
>few|NA|TRBJ2-3|TRBV20-1
CSARYRAGRVDTQYF
TGCAGTGCTAGATACCGGGCGGGGCGGGTAGATACGCAGTATTTT
>NA|TRBD1|TRBJ1-1|TRBV3-1
CASSQGATGVMNTEAFF
TGTGCCAGCAGCCAAGGCGCAACAGGGGTAATGAACACTGAAGCTTTCTTT
>few|NA|TRBJ1-2|TRBV2
CASRTRQGQVNYGYTF
TGTGCCAGCAGGACACGGCAGGGGCAAGTTAACTATGGCTACACCTTC
>many|TRBD1|TRBJ1-2|TRBV3-1
CASSPDGQGYGYTF
TGTGCCAGCAGCCCGGATGGACAGGGCTACGGCTACACCTTC
>many|TRBD1|TRBJ1-1|TRBV12-3/TRBV12-4
CASRQGRDTEAFF
TGTGCCAGTAGACAGGGTCGGGACACTGAAGCTTTCTTT
>many|TRBD1|TRBJ1-2|TRBV6-5
CASSLLRGNYGYTF
TGTGCCAGCAGCCTACTCAGGGGGAACTATGGCTACACCTTC
>many|TRBD1|TRBJ1-1|TRBV12-3/TRBV12-4
CASRPGDRGFTEAFF
TGTGCCAGCAGGCCCGGGGACAGGGGGTTCACTGAAGCTTTCTTT
>many|TRBD2|TRBJ2-3|TRBV3-1
CASSQIVGGGPDTQYF
TGTGCCAGCAGCCAAATCGTCGGCGGGGGGCCAGATACGCAGTATTTT
>NA|TRBD1|TRBJ1-4|TRBV12-3/TRBV12-4
CASSLRGTGLISEKLFF
TGTGCCAGCAGTCTGAGAGGGACAGGCCTCATTAGCGAAAAACTGTTTTTT
>many|NA|TRBJ2-2|TRBV20-1
CSASGRGNTGELFF
TGCAGTGCTAGTGGCAGGGGGAACACCGGGGAGCTGTTTTTT
>many|NA|TRBJ1-1|TRBV20-1
CSASKHLNTEAFF
TGCAGTGCTAGTAAACACTTGAACACTGAAGCTTTCTTT